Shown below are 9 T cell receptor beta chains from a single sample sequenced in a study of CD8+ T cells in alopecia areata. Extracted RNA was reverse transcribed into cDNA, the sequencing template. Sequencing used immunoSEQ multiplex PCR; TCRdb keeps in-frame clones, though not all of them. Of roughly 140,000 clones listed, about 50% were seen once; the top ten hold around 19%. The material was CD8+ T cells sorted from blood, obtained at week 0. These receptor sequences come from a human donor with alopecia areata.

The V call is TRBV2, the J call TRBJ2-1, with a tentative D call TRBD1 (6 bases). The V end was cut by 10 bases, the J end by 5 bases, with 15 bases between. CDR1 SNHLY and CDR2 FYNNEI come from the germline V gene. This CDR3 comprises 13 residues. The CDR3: CAIQGLGDNEQFF. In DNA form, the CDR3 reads TGTGCCATCCAGGGGCTAGGCGACAATGAGCAGTTCTTC. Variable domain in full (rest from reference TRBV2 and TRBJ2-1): EPEVTQTPSHQVTQMGQEVILRCVPISNHLYFYWYRQILGQKVEFLVSFYNNEISEKSEIFDDQFSVERPDGSNFTLKIRSTKLEDSAMYFCAIQGLGDNEQFFGPGTRLTVL.

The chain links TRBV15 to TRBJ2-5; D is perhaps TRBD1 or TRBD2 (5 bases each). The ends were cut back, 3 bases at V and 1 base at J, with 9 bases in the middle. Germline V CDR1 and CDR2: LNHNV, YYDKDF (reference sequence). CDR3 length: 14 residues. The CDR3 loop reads CATSRGTLQETQYF. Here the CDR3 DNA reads TGTGCCACCAGCAGGGGGACCCTCCAAGAGACCCAGTACTTC.

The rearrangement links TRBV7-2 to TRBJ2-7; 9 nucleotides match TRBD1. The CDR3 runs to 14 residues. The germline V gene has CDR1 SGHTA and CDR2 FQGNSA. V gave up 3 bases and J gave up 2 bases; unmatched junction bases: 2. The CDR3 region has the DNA TGTGCCAGCAGCTTCGGACAGGGGCCCTACGAGCAGTACTTC. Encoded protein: CASSFGQGPYEQYF.

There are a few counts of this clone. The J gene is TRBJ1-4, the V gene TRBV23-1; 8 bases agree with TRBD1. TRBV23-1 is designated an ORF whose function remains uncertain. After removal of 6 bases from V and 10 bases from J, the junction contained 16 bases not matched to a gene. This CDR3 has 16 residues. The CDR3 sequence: CASRTRGLGHSGKLFF. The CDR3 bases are TGCGCCAGCAGGACCAGGGGGCTGGGCCACTCAGGAAAACTGTTTTTT.

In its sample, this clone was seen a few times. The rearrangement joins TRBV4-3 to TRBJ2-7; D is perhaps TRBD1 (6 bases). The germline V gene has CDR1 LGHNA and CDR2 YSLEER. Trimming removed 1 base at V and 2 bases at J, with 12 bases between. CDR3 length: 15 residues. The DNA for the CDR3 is TGCGCCAGCAGCCAAGCTCTTGGGGGCGCCTACGAGCAGTACTTC. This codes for CASSQALGGAYEQYF.

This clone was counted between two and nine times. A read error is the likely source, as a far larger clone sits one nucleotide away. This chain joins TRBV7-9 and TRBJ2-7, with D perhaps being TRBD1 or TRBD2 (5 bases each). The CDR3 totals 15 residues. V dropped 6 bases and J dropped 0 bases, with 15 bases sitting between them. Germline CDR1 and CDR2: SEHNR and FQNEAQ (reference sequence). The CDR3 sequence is CASRLVGTYSYEQYF. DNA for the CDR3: TGTGCCAGCAGGCTAGTTGGGACCTACTCCTACGAGCAGTACTTC.

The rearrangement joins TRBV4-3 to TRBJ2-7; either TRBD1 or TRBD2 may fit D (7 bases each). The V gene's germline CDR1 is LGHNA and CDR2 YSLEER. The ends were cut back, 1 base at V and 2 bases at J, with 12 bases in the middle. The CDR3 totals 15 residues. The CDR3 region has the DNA TGCGCCAGCAGCCAAGCCAGGGGGGGGGCCTACGAGCAGTACTTC. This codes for CASSQARGGAYEQYF.

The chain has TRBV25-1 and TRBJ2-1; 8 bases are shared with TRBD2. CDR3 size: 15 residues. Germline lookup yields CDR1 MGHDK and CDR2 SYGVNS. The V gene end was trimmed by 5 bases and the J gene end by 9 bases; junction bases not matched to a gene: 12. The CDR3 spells CASSMAGGPRGEQFF. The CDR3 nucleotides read TGTGCCAGCAGTATGGCGGGGGGCCCTCGGGGTGAGCAGTTCTTC.

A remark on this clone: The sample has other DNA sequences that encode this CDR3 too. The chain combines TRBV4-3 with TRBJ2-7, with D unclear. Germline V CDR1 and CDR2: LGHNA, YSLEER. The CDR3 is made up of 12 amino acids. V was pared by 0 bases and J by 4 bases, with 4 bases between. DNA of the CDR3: TGCGCCAGCAGCCAAGACCGGTACGAGCAGTACTTC. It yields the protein CASSQDRYEQYF.